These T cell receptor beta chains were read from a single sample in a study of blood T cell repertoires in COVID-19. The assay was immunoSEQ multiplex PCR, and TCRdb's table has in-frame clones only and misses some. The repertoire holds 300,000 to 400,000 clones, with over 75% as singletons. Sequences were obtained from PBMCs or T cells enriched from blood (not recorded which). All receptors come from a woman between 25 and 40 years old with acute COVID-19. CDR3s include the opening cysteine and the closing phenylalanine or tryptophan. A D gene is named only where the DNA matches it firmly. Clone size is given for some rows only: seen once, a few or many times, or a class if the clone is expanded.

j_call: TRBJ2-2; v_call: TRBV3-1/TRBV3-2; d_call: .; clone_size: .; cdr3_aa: CASSLGTPNTGELFF; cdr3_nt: TGTGCCAGCAGTCTCGGGACACCTAACACCGGGGAGCTGTTTTTT
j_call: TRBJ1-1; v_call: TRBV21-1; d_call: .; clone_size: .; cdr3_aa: CASSGTGWDAEAFF; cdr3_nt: TGTGCCAGCAGCGGTACAGGGTGGGACGCTGAAGCTTTCTTT
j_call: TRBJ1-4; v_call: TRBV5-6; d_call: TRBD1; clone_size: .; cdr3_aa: CASSLAGQGGATNEKLFF; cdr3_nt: TGTGCCAGCAGCTTGGCCGGACAGGGAGGGGCAACTAATGAAAAACTGTTTTTT
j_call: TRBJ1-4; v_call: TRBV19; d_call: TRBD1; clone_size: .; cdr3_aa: CASSSWTGPLPATNEKLFF; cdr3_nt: TGTGCCAGTAGTTCCTGGACAGGGCCCCTGCCTGCAACTAATGAAAAACTGTTTTTT
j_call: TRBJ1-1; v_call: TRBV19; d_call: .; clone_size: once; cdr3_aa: CASSWEGVNTEAFF; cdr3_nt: TGTGCCAGTAGTTGGGAAGGGGTGAACACTGAAGCTTTCTTT
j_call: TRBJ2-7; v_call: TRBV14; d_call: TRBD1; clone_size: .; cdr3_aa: CATQPTGNYEQYF; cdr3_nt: TGTGCCACTCAGCCGACAGGGAACTACGAGCAGTACTTC
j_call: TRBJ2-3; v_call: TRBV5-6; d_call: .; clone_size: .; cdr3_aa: CASSLGNVQPDTQYF; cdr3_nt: TGTGCCAGCAGCTTAGGAAACGTACAGCCAGATACGCAGTATTTT
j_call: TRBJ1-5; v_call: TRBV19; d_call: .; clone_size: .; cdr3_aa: CASSGSNQPQHF; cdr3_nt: TGTGCCAGTAGCGGTAGCAATCAGCCCCAGCATTTT
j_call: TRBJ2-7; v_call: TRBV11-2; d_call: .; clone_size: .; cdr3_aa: CASSLGSPYEQYF; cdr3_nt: TGTGCCAGCAGCTTAGGGAGTCCCTACGAGCAGTACTTC
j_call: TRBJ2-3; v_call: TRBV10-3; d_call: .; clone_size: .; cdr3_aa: CAITDYTDTQYF; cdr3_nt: TGTGCCATCACGGACTACACAGATACGCAGTATTTT
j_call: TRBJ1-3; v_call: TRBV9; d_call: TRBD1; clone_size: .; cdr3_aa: CASSVAGQAIGNTIYF; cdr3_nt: TGTGCCAGCAGCGTAGCGGGACAGGCGATAGGAAACACCATATATTTT
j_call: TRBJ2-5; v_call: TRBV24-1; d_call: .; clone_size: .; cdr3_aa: CATSDLSPVLGGETQYF; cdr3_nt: TGTGCCACCAGTGATTTGTCGCCGGTTTTGGGGGGAGAGACCCAGTACTTC
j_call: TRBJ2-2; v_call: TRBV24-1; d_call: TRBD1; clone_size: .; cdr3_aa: CATSDVGRLTGGLNTGELFF; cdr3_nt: TGTGCCACCAGTGACGTTGGCCGCCTTACAGGGGGCTTAAACACCGGGGAGCTGTTTTTT
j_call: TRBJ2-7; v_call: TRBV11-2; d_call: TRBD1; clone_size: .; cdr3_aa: CASSLNGQGVYEQYF; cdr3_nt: TGTGCCAGCAGCTTGAATGGGCAGGGGGTATACGAGCAGTACTTC
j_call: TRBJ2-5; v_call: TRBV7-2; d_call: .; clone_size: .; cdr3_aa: CASSLGRQETQYF; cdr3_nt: TGTGCCAGCAGCTTAGGTAGACAAGAGACCCAGTACTTC
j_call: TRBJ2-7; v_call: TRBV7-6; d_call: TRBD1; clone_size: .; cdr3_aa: CASSSEQGGGNYEQYF; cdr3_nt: TGTGCCAGCAGCTCCGAACAGGGGGGTGGGAACTACGAGCAGTACTTC
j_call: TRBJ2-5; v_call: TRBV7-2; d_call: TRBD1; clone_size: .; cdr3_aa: CASSFWTGGGETQYF; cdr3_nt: TGTGCCAGCAGCTTCTGGACAGGGGGCGGTGAGACCCAGTACTTC
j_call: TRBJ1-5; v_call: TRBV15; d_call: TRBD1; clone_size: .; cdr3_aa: CATSGGAGTGSQPQHF; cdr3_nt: TGTGCCACCAGCGGGGGTGCCGGGACAGGGAGTCAGCCCCAGCATTTT
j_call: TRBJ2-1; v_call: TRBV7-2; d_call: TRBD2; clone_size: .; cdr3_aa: CASSLRASGGYNEQFF; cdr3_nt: TGTGCCAGCAGCTTACGCGCTAGCGGGGGGTACAATGAGCAGTTCTTC
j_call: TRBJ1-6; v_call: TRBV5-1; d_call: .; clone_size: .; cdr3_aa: CASSLTVYNSPLHF; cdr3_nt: TGCGCCAGCAGCCTGACAGTCTATAATTCACCCCTCCACTTT
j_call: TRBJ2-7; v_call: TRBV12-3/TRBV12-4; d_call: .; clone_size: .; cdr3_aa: CASSFQFTYEQYF; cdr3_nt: TGTGCCAGCAGTTTTCAGTTTACCTACGAGCAGTACTTC
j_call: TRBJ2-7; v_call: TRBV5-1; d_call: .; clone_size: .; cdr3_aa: CASSYDRSYEQYF; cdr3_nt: TGCGCCAGCAGCTATGACAGGTCCTACGAGCAGTACTTC
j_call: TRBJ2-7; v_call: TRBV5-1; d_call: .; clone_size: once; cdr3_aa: CASSWRGSSYEQYF; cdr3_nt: TGCGCCAGCAGCTGGCGGGGCAGCTCCTACGAGCAGTACTTC
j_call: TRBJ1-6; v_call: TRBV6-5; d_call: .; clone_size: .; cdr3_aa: CASSMGGYNSPLHF; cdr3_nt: TGTGCCAGCAGTATGGGGGGCTATAATTCACCCCTCCACTTT
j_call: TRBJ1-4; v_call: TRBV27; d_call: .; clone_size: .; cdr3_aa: CASSFRGTNEKLFF; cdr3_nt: TGTGCCAGCAGTTTCCGGGGAACTAATGAAAAACTGTTTTTT
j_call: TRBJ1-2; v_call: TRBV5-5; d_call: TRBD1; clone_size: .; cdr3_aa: CASSPGDRPNYGYTF; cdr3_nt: TGTGCCAGCAGCCCGGGGGACAGGCCAAACTATGGCTACACCTTC
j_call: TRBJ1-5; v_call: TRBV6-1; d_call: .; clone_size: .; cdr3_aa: CASSDRYQPQHF; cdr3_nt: TGTGCCAGCAGTGACAGGTATCAGCCCCAGCATTTT
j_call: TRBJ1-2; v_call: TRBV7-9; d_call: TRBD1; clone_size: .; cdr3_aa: CASSLSGTGTSGYGYTF; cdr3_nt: TGTGCCAGCAGCCTTTCCGGGACAGGGACCTCTGGCTATGGCTACACCTTC
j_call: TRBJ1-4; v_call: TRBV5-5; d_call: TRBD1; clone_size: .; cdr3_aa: CASSEETGLGEKLFF; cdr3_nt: TGTGCCAGCAGCGAAGAGACAGGGCTTGGAGAAAAACTGTTTTTT
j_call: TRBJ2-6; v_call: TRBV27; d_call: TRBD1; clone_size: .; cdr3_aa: CASSPSTGVHISGANVLTF; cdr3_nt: TGTGCCAGCAGTCCTTCGACAGGGGTACATATTTCTGGGGCCAACGTCCTGACTTTC
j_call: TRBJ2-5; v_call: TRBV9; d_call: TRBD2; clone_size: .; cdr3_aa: CASSPLGLAGGTIQETQYF; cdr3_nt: TGTGCCAGCAGCCCACTGGGACTAGCGGGGGGTACCATCCAAGAGACCCAGTACTTC
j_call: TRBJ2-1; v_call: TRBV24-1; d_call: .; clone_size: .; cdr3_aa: CATSDFGGVDNEQFF; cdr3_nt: TGTGCCACCAGTGATTTCGGCGGGGTTGACAATGAGCAGTTCTTC
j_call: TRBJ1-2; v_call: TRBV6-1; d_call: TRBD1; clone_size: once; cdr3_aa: CASSEMAGGSYGYTF; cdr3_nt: TGTGCCAGCAGTGAGATGGCAGGGGGGAGCTATGGCTACACCTTC
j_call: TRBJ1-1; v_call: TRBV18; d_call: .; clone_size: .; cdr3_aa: CASSPGSRGTEAFF; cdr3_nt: TGTGCCAGCTCACCAGGGTCAAGGGGCACTGAAGCTTTCTTT
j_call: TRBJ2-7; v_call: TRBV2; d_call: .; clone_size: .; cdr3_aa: CASSDTGSSYEQYF; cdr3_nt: TGTGCCAGCAGTGATACAGGGAGCTCCTACGAGCAGTACTTC
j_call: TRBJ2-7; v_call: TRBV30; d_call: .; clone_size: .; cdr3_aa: CAWSTGSTYEQYF; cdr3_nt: TGTGCCTGGAGTACAGGGTCCACCTACGAGCAGTACTTC
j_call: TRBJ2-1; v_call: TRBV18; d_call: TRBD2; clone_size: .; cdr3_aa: CASSPPLAGAYNEQFF; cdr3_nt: TGTGCCAGCTCACCACCGCTAGCGGGGGCATACAATGAGCAGTTCTTC
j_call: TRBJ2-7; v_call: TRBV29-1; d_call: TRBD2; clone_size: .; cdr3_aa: CSVEDQRGYEQYF; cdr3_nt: TGCAGCGTTGAAGATCAGCGGGGCTACGAGCAGTACTTC
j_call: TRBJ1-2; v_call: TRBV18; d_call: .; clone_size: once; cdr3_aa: CASSPRTDSRAYGYTF; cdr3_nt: TGTGCCAGCTCACCACGGACAGATTCACGCGCATATGGCTACACCTTC
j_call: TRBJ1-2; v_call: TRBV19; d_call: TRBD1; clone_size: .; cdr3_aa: CASRPGQTNYGYTF; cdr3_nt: TGTGCCAGTAGACCGGGACAGACGAACTATGGCTACACCTTC
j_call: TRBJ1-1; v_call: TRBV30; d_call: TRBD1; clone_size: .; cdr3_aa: CAWYYRGVDTEAFF; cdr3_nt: TGTGCCTGGTACTACAGGGGAGTGGACACTGAAGCTTTCTTT
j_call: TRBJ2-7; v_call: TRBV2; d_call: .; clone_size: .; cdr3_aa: CASRWDTSSYEQYF; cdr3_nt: TGTGCCAGCAGATGGGACACCAGCTCCTACGAGCAGTACTTC
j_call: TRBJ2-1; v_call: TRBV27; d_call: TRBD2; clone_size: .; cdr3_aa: CASSLRTSGGIILSYNEQFF; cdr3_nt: TGTGCCAGCAGTTTGCGGACTAGCGGGGGGATCATTCTATCCTACAATGAGCAGTTCTTC
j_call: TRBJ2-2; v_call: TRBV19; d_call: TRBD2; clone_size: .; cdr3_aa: CASKVGTSGAGELFF; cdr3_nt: TGTGCCAGTAAGGTAGGGACTAGCGGTGCCGGGGAGCTGTTTTTT
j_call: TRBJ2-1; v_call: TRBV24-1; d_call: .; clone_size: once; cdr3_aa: CATKEGAHSEQFF; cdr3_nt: TGTGCCACCAAGGAGGGGGCGCATTCTGAGCAGTTCTTC
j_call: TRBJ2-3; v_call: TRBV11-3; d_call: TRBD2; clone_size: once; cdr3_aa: CASSGGTDTQYF; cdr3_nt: TGTGCCAGTAGCGGGGGGACAGATACGCAGTATTTT
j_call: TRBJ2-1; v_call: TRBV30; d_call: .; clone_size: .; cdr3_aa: CAWSPGFEQFF; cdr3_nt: TGTGCCTGGAGCCCAGGTTTTGAGCAGTTCTTC
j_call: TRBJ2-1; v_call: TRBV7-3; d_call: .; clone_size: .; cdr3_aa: CASSLIDGEAQFF; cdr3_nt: TGTGCCAGCAGCTTAATTGATGGAGAAGCGCAGTTCTTC
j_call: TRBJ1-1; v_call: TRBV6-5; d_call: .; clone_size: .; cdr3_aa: CASSPPGGRTEAFF; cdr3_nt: TGTGCCAGCAGCCCACCCGGCGGGAGAACTGAAGCTTTCTTT